Listed here are 12 T cell receptor beta chains from one sample, sequenced in a study of T cell responses to AZD1222 COVID-19 vaccine. Method: immunoSEQ multiplex PCR; TCRdb's copy keeps in-frame clones and lacks some. The table has 97,000 or so clones, roughly nine tenths seen once; the top ten hold approximately 9%. Sequences were derived from peripheral blood, sampled 28 days after the second AZD1222 dose. These receptors all come from an adult who received the AZD1222 COVID-19 vaccine.

The chain carries TRBV5-4 and TRBJ2-1; TRBD2 agrees at 7 bases. V lost 5 bases, J lost 3 bases, and 11 bases stayed unmatched. This CDR3 is built from 16 residues. CDR1 and CDR2 from the germline V gene are SGHNT and YYREEE (reference sequence). CDR3 nucleotide sequence: TGTGCCAGCAGTTGGGGAGGGAGTAGCGGCTACAATGAGCAGTTCTTC. It encodes CASSWGGSSGYNEQFF.

This chain uses TRBV19 with TRBJ1-1; D is possibly TRBD1 (6 bases). This CDR3 is built from 12 residues. Trimming took 9 bases from V and 1 from J, leaving 9 bases between them. The V gene's germline CDR1 is LNHDA and CDR2 SQIVND (reference sequence). The CDR3 loop is CASRGTNTEAFF. For the CDR3, the DNA is TGTGCCAGCAGGGGAACGAACACTGAAGCTTTCTTT.

The J gene is TRBJ2-5, the V gene TRBV7-2; tentatively, D is TRBD1 or TRBD2 (5 bases each). Trimming removed 1 base from V and 1 base from J, with 19 bases in between. The germline CDR1 and CDR2 sequences are SGHTA and FQGNSA. This CDR3 comprises 18 residues. The DNA for the CDR3 is TGTGCCAGCAGCTTAGGCTACCATCGAGGGACGGCCCAAGAGACCCAGTACTTC. It encodes CASSLGYHRGTAQETQYF. Combining the CDR3 with reference TRBV7-2 and TRBJ2-5 gives the whole variable domain GAGVSQSPSNKVTEKGKDVELRCDPISGHTALYWYRQSLGQGLEFLIYFQGNSAPDKSGLPSDRFSAERTGGSVSTLTIQRTQQEDSAVYLCASSLGYHRGTAQETQYFGPGTRLLVL.

This chain's CDR3 is CASSLPPSNYGYTF. CDR3 bases: TGTGCCAGCAGCTTGCCACCTTCTAACTATGGCTACACCTTC. The chain couples TRBV5-4 to TRBJ1-2; no clear D gene. V was clipped by 1 base and J by 0 bases, with 7 bases between them. Germline values: CDR1 SGHNT, CDR2 YYREEE (reference sequence). The CDR3 totals 14 residues. Full variable domain (remainder filled in from reference TRBV5-4 and TRBJ1-2): ETGVTQSPTHLIKTRGQQVTLRCSSQSGHNTVSWYQQALGQGPQFIFQYYREEENGRGNFPPRFSGLQFPNYSSELNVNALELDDSALYLCASSLPPSNYGYTFGSGTRLTVV.

This clone was observed a single time. CDR3 amino acids: CASSLEDRGWGGELFF. DNA of the CDR3: TGTGCCAGCAGCTTGGAGGACAGGGGCTGGGGCGGGGAGCTGTTTTTT. The chain combines TRBV5-5 with TRBJ2-2; 9 bases are shared with TRBD1. V gave up 0 bases and J gave up 7 bases; unmatched junction bases: 7. The CDR3 is 16 amino acids. From germline, CDR1 is SGHKS and CDR2 YYEKEE (reference sequence). Complete variable domain (other parts from reference TRBV5-5 and TRBJ2-2): DAGVTQSPTHLIKTRGQQVTLRCSPISGHKSVSWYQQVLGQGPQFIFQYYEKEERGRGNFPDRFSARQFPNYSSELNVNALLLGDSALYLCASSLEDRGWGGELFFGEGSRLTVL.

The rearrangement uses TRBV5-4 and TRBJ2-5; no clear D gene. V lost 4 bases to trimming and J lost 2 bases, with 15 bases between them. CDR1 and CDR2 (germline): SGHNT, YYREEE (reference sequence). The CDR3 sequence is 15 residues long. The DNA of the CDR3 is TGTGCCAGCAGCCTGACGAACCGGCAGCAAGAGACCCAGTACTTC. It translates to CASSLTNRQQETQYF.

The J gene is TRBJ2-2, the V gene TRBV5-4; the D is unclear. Germline CDR1 and CDR2: SGHNT and YYREEE (reference sequence). The CDR3 is 14 residues long. Deletions cut 2 bases from V and 0 bases from J, with 5 bases between. The CDR3 DNA sequence: TGTGCCAGCAGCTTTAGACCGAACACCGGGGAGCTGTTTTTT. Amino acids: CASSFRPNTGELFF.

V gene TRBV7-6 combines with J gene TRBJ2-5; the match to TRBD1 covers 8 bases. The germline CDR1 and CDR2 sequences are SGHVS and FNYEAQ. With 6 bases clipped from V and 5 bases from J, the junction kept 14 bases outside the gene matches. The CDR3 length is 16 residues. CDR3 coding DNA: TGTGCCAGCAGTTCCAACCAGCCCACAGGGGGGGAGACCCAGTACTTC. Protein: CASSSNQPTGGETQYF.

The chain is built from TRBV6-2 or TRBV6-3 and TRBJ2-1, with TRBD2 matching over 7 bases. V was clipped by 3 bases and J by 15 bases; unmatched bases: 11. Looked up from germline, CDR1 is MNHEY and CDR2 is SVGEGT. This CDR3 has 13 residues. In DNA form, the CDR3 reads TGTGCCAGCAGTTATCCCCTGACTAGCTTATGGTTCTTC. Its protein is CASSYPLTSLWFF.

DNA of the CDR3: TGCGCCAGCAGCTTGGTCGGGACAGAAAAAGAGACCCAGTACTTC. This codes for CASSLVGTEKETQYF. The chain employs TRBV5-1 and TRBJ2-5; 7 bases fit TRBD1. Germline lookup yields CDR1 SGHRS and CDR2 YFSETQ. The CDR3 runs to 15 residues. J lost 3 bases, V lost 0 bases, and 5 bases had no gene match.

V usage is TRBV5-1 and J usage is TRBJ1-6, with D possibly TRBD1 on 6 matching bases. V was trimmed by 0 bases and J by 0 bases, leaving 10 bases between them. The length of the CDR3 is 17 residues. The germline CDR1 and CDR2 sequences are SGHRS and YFSETQ. The CDR3 spells CASSLDRADSYNSPLHF. The CDR3 nucleotides read TGCGCCAGCAGCTTGGACAGGGCGGACTCCTATAATTCACCCCTCCACTTT.

The chain recombines TRBV24-1 with TRBJ2-1; no clear D. The CDR3 has 12 amino acids. In germline, CDR1 is KGHDR, CDR2 SFDVKD. Deletions cut 3 bases from V and 10 bases from J, with 9 bases between. The CDR3 coding sequence is TGTGCCACCAGTGATAACCGGCCCGAGCAGTTCTTC. This translates into CATSDNRPEQFF.